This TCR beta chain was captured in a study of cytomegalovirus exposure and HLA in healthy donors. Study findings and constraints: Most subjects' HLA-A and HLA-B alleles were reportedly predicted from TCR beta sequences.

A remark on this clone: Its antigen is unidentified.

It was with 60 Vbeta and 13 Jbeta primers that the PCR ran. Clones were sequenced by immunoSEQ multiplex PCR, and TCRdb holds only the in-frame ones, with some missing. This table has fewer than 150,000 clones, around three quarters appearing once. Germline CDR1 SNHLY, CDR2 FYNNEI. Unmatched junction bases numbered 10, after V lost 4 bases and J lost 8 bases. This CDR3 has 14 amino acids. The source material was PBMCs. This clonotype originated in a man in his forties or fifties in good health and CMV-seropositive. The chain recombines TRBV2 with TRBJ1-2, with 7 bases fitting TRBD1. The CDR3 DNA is TGTGCCAGCAGTGTACAGGGGTACGATGGAGGCTACACCTTC. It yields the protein CASSVQGYDGGYTF. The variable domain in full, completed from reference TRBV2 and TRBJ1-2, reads EPEVTQTPSHQVTQMGQEVILRCVPISNHLYFYWYRQILGQKVEFLVSFYNNEISEKSEIFDDQFSVERPDGSNFTLKIRSTKLEDSAMYFCASSVQGYDGGYTFGSGTRLTVV.